The T cell receptor (beta chain) under discussion was sequenced for a study of blood T cell repertoires in COVID-19. Study as a whole: From T cells, B-cell-depleted T cells, or PBMCs came the material, which was cDNA or gDNA.

The ends lost 1 base at V and 4 bases at J; junction bases unmatched: 13. Per the germline V gene, CDR1 is SGHDN and CDR2 is FVKESK. This CDR3 is built from 18 residues. This clone was observed a handful of times. Sequenced by immunoSEQ multiplex PCR; TCRdb stores in-frame clones only, minus some. The sample records some 320,000 clones, approximately 85% being singletons. The chain recombines TRBV14 with TRBJ1-1, with 9 bases aligning to TRBD1. This TCR derives from a human donor in a cohort sampled during active COVID-19. The sequencing input was peripheral blood. CDR3 sequence: CASSQARETGGDGTEAFF. The CDR3 DNA follows: TGTGCCAGCAGCCAAGCTCGGGAGACAGGGGGAGACGGCACTGAAGCTTTCTTT. Based on the CDR3 plus reference TRBV14 and TRBJ1-1, the full variable domain is EAGVTQFPSHSVIEKGQTVTLRCDPISGHDNLYWYRRVMGKEIKFLLHFVKESKQDESGMPNNRFLAERTGGTYSTLKVQPAELEDSGVYFCASSQARETGGDGTEAFFGQGTRLTVV.